This T cell receptor beta chain was observed in a study of blood T cell repertoires in COVID-19. The assay was immunoSEQ multiplex PCR, and TCRdb's table has in-frame clones only and misses some. The sample has over 150,000 clones; roughly four fifths are singletons. CDR1 is KGHDR and CDR2 is SFDVKD in the germline V gene. The CDR3 contains 15 residues. J was trimmed by 7 bases and V by 7 bases; bases with no gene match: 6. The chain combines TRBV24-1 with TRBJ1-4; 12 nucleotides match TRBD1. Source material: peripheral blood. This clonotype was obtained from a woman in her sixties or seventies with COVID-19, enrolled during active disease. The CDR3 reads CATSAGTGGSEKLFF. For the CDR3, the DNA is TGTGCCACCAGCGCCGGGACAGGGGGCAGTGAAAAACTGTTTTTT.